Sequencing of this T cell receptor (beta chain) was carried out in a study of CD8 T cells in ankylosing spondylitis. Points from the study as a whole: Relatively rare in peripheral blood, disease-linked clones were also CD8+. Significant enrichment of disease-linked clones was reported in matched ankylosing spondylitis synovial fluid. In ankylosing spondylitis blood, a motif of roughly eight highly homologous TCR beta variants appeared characteristic.

Germline CDR1 MDHEN, CDR2 SYDVKM. The J segment lost 6 bases and the V segment lost 1 base, leaving 15 bases of the junction unmatched. CDR3 length: 18 residues. TCRdb re-analysed the 5' RACE reads in MiXCR, keeping a single row per CDR3 protein. The sample carries under 850,000 distinct CDR3 sequences, 19% recorded once. This clonotype was seen a few times. Its specificity is unknown. Sequenced sample: blood, either unsorted or a sorted T cell fraction (not recorded which). The rearrangement links TRBV28 to TRBJ2-7; 10 bases line up with TRBD2. This clonotype was obtained from a male donor with ankylosing spondylitis. The CDR3 DNA reads as TGTGCCAGCAGTTTATTCGAGGGAGCGGGAGGGCCCTCTGGCGAGCAGTACTTC. Its protein is CASSLFEGAGGPSGEQYF.